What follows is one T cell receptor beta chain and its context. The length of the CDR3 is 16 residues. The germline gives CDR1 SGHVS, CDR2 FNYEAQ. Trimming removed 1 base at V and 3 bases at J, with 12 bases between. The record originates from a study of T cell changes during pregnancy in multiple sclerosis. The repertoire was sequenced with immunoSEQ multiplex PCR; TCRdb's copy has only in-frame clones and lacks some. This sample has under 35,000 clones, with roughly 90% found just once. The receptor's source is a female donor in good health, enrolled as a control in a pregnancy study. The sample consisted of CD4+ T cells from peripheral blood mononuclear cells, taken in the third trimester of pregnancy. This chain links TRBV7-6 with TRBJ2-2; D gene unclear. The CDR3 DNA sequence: TGTGCCAGCAGCTTAGGTAGCAGCTTTTACACCGGGGAGCTGTTTTTT. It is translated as CASSLGSSFYTGELFF. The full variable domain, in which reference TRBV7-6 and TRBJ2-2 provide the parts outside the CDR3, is GAGVSQSPRYKVTKRGQDVALRCDPISGHVSLYWYRQALGQGPEFLTYFNYEAQQDKSGLPNDRFSAERPEGSISTLTIQRTEQRDSAMYRCASSLGSSFYTGELFFGEGSRLTVL.